This entry is about one T cell receptor (beta chain). Its matching antigen is unknown. This record belongs to a study of cytomegalovirus exposure and HLA in healthy donors. In the study overall: Early released data comprised 80 million to 100 million unique TCRs from HLA-typed donors.

The donors (healthy individuals) were bone marrow donors. Regarding the study as a whole: Across donors, presence/absence analyses took sequencing depth to be roughly uniform.

CDR3 length: 17 amino acids. Trimming pared 1 base from V and 0 bases from J, leaving 12 bases between. Germline V gene data show CDR1 as MGHDK and CDR2 as SYGVNS. PCR used 60 Vbeta primers and 13 Jbeta primers. Sequencing was performed with immunoSEQ multiplex PCR; in TCRdb, only in-frame clones are kept and a portion is missing. The sample holds 150,000 to 200,000 clones, 75% to 85% seen once. The sample was PBMCs. J is TRBJ1-4 and V is TRBV25-1; no reliable D call. The sequence came from a male donor in good health and CMV-seropositive. The CDR3 reads CASSESQAISTNEKLFF. CDR3 DNA sequence: TGTGCCAGCAGTGAATCGCAGGCGATATCAACTAATGAAAAACTGTTTTTT.